A selection of T cell receptor beta chains follows, all from one sample in a study of CD4 T cells in relation to SARS-CoV-2 and coronaviruses. Clones were sequenced by immunoSEQ multiplex PCR, and TCRdb holds only the in-frame ones, with some missing. Of nearly 20,000 clones listed, approximately 82% were seen once; the top ten hold over 8.5%. Antigens for these TCRs are unknown. Sample: CD4+ T cells from PBMCs, cultured in vitro. The receptors originated from a human donor in good health. Each CDR3 is given with its conserved first and last residue. D genes are given only for firm matches. The listing skips clone size in some rows; elsewhere it reads once, few, many or a size class.

len | abundance | d_gene | j_gene | v_gene | CDR3nt | CDR3aa
15 | - | TRBD1 | TRBJ2-5 | TRBV2 | TGTGCCAGCAGCCTCGACAGGGCGCCACCGGAGACCCAGTACTTC | CASSLDRAPPETQYF
12 | - | - | TRBJ1-5 | TRBV27 | TGTGCCACTGGACAGCCCCATCAGCCCCAGCATTTT | CATGQPHQPQHF
13 | - | - | TRBJ1-5 | TRBV6-2/TRBV6-3 | TGTGCCAGCAGTGCATCCCTTAATCAGCCCCAGCATTTT | CASSASLNQPQHF
15 | - | - | TRBJ2-3 | TRBV7-2 | TGTGCCAGCAGCCCCACATACCTCAGCACAGATACGCAGTATTTT | CASSPTYLSTDTQYF
13 | - | - | TRBJ2-7 | TRBV9 | TGTGCCAGCAGCGGGGGCCCAAGGGGGGAGCAGTACTTC | CASSGGPRGEQYF
15 | - | - | TRBJ1-3 | TRBV5-1 | TGCGCCAGCAGCTTGGCCTTAGGGGTCGGAAACACCATATATTTT | CASSLALGVGNTIYF
10 | - | - | TRBJ2-5 | TRBV28 | TGTGCCTCTTTCGGGGAGACCCAGTACTTC | CASFGETQYF
13 | - | TRBD2 | TRBJ2-3 | TRBV7-8 | TGTGCCAGCAGCCAAGCGGGTGGCGGGGGAAGTTATTTT | CASSQAGGGGSYF
14 | - | TRBD2 | TRBJ2-5 | TRBV19 | TGTGCCAGTAGTATTCGGGGACTAGCGGGATCCCAGTACTTC | CASSIRGLAGSQYF
14 | medium-sized | TRBD1 | TRBJ1-6 | TRBV6-5 | TGTGCCAGCAGACATCGACAGGGTTATGGATCCCTCCACTTT | CASRHRQGYGSLHF
15 | - | - | TRBJ2-6 | TRBV3-1/TRBV3-2 | TGTGCCAGCAGCCTCGACTACTCTGGGGCCAACGTCCTGACTTTC | CASSLDYSGANVLTF
13 | - | TRBD1 | TRBJ1-2 | TRBV30 | TGTGCCTGGAGTCAGAGGGACAGGGTTGGCTACACCTTC | CAWSQRDRVGYTF
14 | - | TRBD1 | TRBJ1-2 | TRBV18 | TGTGCCAGCTCGCCTGACAGGGCCGGCTATGGCTACACCTTC | CASSPDRAGYGYTF
18 | - | - | TRBJ2-2 | TRBV6-4 | TGTGCCAGCAGTGACGGGGGACAAAACCCTACGAACACCGGGGAGCTGTTTTTT | CASSDGGQNPTNTGELFF
14 | - | - | TRBJ1-2 | TRBV19 | TGTGCCAGTAGTTCCAGGACGGGCGTTGAAGGCTACACCTTC | CASSSRTGVEGYTF
13 | - | - | TRBJ1-1 | TRBV6-5 | TGTGCCAGCAGTTACGGTGGGGGGTTCGGGGCTTTCTTT | CASSYGGGFGAFF
14 | - | - | TRBJ1-5 | TRBV5-1 | TGCGCCAGCTCCCCTGACGGGAGCAATCAGCCCCAGCATTTT | CASSPDGSNQPQHF
13 | - | - | TRBJ1-1 | TRBV7-2 | TGTGCCAGCAGCTCAGGTCCGAACACTGAAGCTTTCTTT | CASSSGPNTEAFF
16 | - | - | TRBJ2-1 | TRBV5-1 | TGCGCCAGCAGCCAAGCCCTCCTAGCCCCCTACAATGAGCAGTTCTTC | CASSQALLAPYNEQFF
16 | few | TRBD2 | TRBJ2-3 | TRBV10-3 | TGTGCCATCAGTGAGCCGCGGACTAGCGGGGTTCTTACGCAGTATTTT | CAISEPRTSGVLTQYF
15 | - | TRBD2 | TRBJ2-7 | TRBV9 | TGTGCCAGCAGCACCCAAGGGACTAGCTTGGGCGAGCAGTACTTC | CASSTQGTSLGEQYF
12 | - | - | TRBJ2-3 | TRBV20-1 | TGCAGTGCTAGTTTTGCTCAGGATACGCAGTATTTT | CSASFAQDTQYF
15 | - | TRBD1 | TRBJ2-7 | TRBV11-2 | TGTGCCAGCAGCTTAGATGGGACAGGATACTACGAGCAGTACTTC | CASSLDGTGYYEQYF
13 | - | TRBD1 | TRBJ1-2 | TRBV12-3/TRBV12-4 | TGTGCCAGCAGCCGCGCCAGGGGGCAAGGCTACACCTTC | CASSRARGQGYTF
14 | - | - | TRBJ1-1 | TRBV7-2 | TGTGCCAGCAGCTTATACAGAACTAACACTGAAGCTTTCTTT | CASSLYRTNTEAFF
15 | - | - | TRBJ1-4 | TRBV6-1 | TGTGCCAGCAGTGAAAGGGGGGGGTCTGATGAAAAACTGTTTTTT | CASSERGGSDEKLFF
15 | - | TRBD2 | TRBJ2-5 | TRBV20-1 | TGCAGTGCTAGTGGAGCGGGGGGCCTCCAAGAGACCCAGTACTTC | CSASGAGGLQETQYF
11 | - | - | TRBJ2-5 | TRBV11-2 | TGTGCCAGCAGCAACCAAGAGACCCAGTACTTC | CASSNQETQYF
18 | - | - | TRBJ2-1 | TRBV9 | TGTGCCAGCAGCTTACAACCTGGGGGGGCCAGCTCCTACAATGAGCAGTTCTTC | CASSLQPGGASSYNEQFF
16 | - | TRBD2 | TRBJ2-5 | TRBV4-1 | TGCGCCAGCAGCCTTGGACTAGCGGGGCCCCAAGAGACCCAGTACTTC | CASSLGLAGPQETQYF
13 | - | - | TRBJ1-1 | TRBV11-3 | TGTGCCAGCAGCTTAGAACAGTTCACTGAAGCTTTCTTT | CASSLEQFTEAFF
15 | - | - | TRBJ2-7 | TRBV7-2 | TGTGCCAGCAGCCCCGGAGGGGGGGAATTCTACGAGCAGTACTTC | CASSPGGGEFYEQYF